Listed below are T cell receptor beta chains from one sample, sequenced in a study of shared clonotypes between healthy human individuals. Profiled with immunoSEQ multiplex PCR; TCRdb holds only in-frame clones, not every one. The repertoire holds millions of clones, approximately 95% seen once, with 0.39% in the top ten. Input material: naive CD4+ T cells from PBMCs. Every receptor here comes from a young man in good health. Some clones in this sample may be carry-over from other donors' samples. CDR3s include the opening cysteine and the closing phenylalanine or tryptophan. A D gene is named only where the DNA matches it firmly. Not every row has a clone size; where given, it reads once, few, many or a size class.

TRBD2	-	TRBV7-9	TRBJ2-1	TGTGCCAGCAGCATACTAACTAGCGGGAGCTACAATGAGCAGTTCTTC	CASSILTSGSYNEQFF
TRBD1	-	TRBV27	TRBJ2-1	TGTGCCAGCACCAGACAGGGGGCATACAATGAGCAGTTCTTC	CASTRQGAYNEQFF
TRBD1	-	TRBV6-5	TRBJ2-7	TGTGCCAGCAGTGGACAGGGATCGTACGAGCAGTACTTC	CASSGQGSYEQYF
-	few	TRBV5-1	TRBJ2-1	TGCGCCAGCAGCTGGACGGAGAGCTCCTACAATGAGCAGTTCTTC	CASSWTESSYNEQFF
-	-	TRBV9	TRBJ1-1	TGTGCCAGCAGCGTAGGACGGCTGAACACTGAAGCTTTCTTT	CASSVGRLNTEAFF
TRBD1	-	TRBV28	TRBJ1-3	TGTGCCAGCAGTCCGACCTGGGGGACAGGGACTGGAAACACCATATATTTT	CASSPTWGTGTGNTIYF
-	-	TRBV18	TRBJ1-2	TGTGCCAGCTCACCCCAGGGTGGCTATGGCTACACCTTC	CASSPQGGYGYTF
-	-	TRBV11-2	TRBJ2-1	TGTGCCAGCAGAGACCTCAGGGTGTCCCCCAATGAGCAGTTCTTC	CASRDLRVSPNEQFF
TRBD2	-	TRBV4-1	TRBJ2-3	TGCGCCAGCAGCCCCCAGCGGGGGGCGGGAGGAACAGATACGCAGTATTTT	CASSPQRGAGGTDTQYF
TRBD1	-	TRBV10-3	TRBJ1-1	TGTGCCGCCCAGACAGGGTATTCAGAAGCTTTCTTT	CAAQTGYSEAFF
-	-	TRBV5-4	TRBJ2-2	TGTGCCAGCAGCTTTGGACAGCGGCTCAACACCGGGGAGCTGTTTTTT	CASSFGQRLNTGELFF
-	-	TRBV7-3	TRBJ1-2	TGTGCCAGCAGCCAGCGACAGAACTATGGCTACACCTTC	CASSQRQNYGYTF
-	-	TRBV4-2	TRBJ2-2	TGTGCCAGCAGCTTACCCCCGGAGACGAACACCGGGGAGCTGTTTTTT	CASSLPPETNTGELFF
-	once	TRBV19	TRBJ2-4	TGTGCCAGGTGGATTTCGGGCCTAGCCAAAAACATTCAGTACTTC	CARWISGLAKNIQYF
-	-	TRBV29-1	TRBJ2-7	TGCAGCCTGGACGCCTACGAGCAGTACTTC	CSLDAYEQYF
-	-	TRBV7-2	TRBJ2-1	TGTGCCAGCAGCTTCACTAGCAGCAACAATGAGCAGTTCTTC	CASSFTSSNNEQFF
-	-	TRBV28	TRBJ2-5	TGTGCCAGCAGTTCGGGGGCCAGGGGAGGAGAGACCCAGTACTTC	CASSSGARGGETQYF
-	-	TRBV5-8	TRBJ1-5	TGTGCCAGCAGCTTGAGGTATCAGCCCCAGCATTTT	CASSLRYQPQHF
-	-	TRBV27	TRBJ2-7	TGTGCCAGCGGCCGTAGTAGGGGAGACCACCTCGGGGAGCAGTACTTC	CASGRSRGDHLGEQYF
TRBD1	once	TRBV5-1	TRBJ1-5	TGCGCCAGCAGCGTAATGACAGGGGGCGGTCAGCCCCAGCATTTT	CASSVMTGGGQPQHF
-	-	TRBV11-2	TRBJ1-1	TGTGCCAGCAGCACGAGGACGAACACTGAAGCTTTCTTT	CASSTRTNTEAFF
-	-	TRBV5-1	TRBJ2-2	TGCGCCAGCAGCCCCCAACCAGGGACGAACACCGGGGAGCTGTTTTTT	CASSPQPGTNTGELFF
-	-	TRBV9	TRBJ2-1	TGTGCCAGCAGCGTAGTGGAGACAGGCAATGAGCAGTTCTTC	CASSVVETGNEQFF
TRBD1	-	TRBV9	TRBJ2-7	TGTGCCAGCAGCGTAGCTACAGGGGCGGCCTACGAGCAGTACTTC	CASSVATGAAYEQYF
-	-	TRBV5-1	TRBJ2-5	TGCGCCAGCAGCTTGGGGCCGGGGACCACCCAAGAGACCCAGTACTTC	CASSLGPGTTQETQYF
-	-	TRBV18	TRBJ2-5	TGTGCCAGCTCACCACCTACTAGCCGGGAGACCCAGTACTTC	CASSPPTSRETQYF
TRBD2	-	TRBV15	TRBJ2-1	TGTGCCACCAGCATGGGACTAGCGCGTCCCTACAATGAGCAGTTCTTC	CATSMGLARPYNEQFF